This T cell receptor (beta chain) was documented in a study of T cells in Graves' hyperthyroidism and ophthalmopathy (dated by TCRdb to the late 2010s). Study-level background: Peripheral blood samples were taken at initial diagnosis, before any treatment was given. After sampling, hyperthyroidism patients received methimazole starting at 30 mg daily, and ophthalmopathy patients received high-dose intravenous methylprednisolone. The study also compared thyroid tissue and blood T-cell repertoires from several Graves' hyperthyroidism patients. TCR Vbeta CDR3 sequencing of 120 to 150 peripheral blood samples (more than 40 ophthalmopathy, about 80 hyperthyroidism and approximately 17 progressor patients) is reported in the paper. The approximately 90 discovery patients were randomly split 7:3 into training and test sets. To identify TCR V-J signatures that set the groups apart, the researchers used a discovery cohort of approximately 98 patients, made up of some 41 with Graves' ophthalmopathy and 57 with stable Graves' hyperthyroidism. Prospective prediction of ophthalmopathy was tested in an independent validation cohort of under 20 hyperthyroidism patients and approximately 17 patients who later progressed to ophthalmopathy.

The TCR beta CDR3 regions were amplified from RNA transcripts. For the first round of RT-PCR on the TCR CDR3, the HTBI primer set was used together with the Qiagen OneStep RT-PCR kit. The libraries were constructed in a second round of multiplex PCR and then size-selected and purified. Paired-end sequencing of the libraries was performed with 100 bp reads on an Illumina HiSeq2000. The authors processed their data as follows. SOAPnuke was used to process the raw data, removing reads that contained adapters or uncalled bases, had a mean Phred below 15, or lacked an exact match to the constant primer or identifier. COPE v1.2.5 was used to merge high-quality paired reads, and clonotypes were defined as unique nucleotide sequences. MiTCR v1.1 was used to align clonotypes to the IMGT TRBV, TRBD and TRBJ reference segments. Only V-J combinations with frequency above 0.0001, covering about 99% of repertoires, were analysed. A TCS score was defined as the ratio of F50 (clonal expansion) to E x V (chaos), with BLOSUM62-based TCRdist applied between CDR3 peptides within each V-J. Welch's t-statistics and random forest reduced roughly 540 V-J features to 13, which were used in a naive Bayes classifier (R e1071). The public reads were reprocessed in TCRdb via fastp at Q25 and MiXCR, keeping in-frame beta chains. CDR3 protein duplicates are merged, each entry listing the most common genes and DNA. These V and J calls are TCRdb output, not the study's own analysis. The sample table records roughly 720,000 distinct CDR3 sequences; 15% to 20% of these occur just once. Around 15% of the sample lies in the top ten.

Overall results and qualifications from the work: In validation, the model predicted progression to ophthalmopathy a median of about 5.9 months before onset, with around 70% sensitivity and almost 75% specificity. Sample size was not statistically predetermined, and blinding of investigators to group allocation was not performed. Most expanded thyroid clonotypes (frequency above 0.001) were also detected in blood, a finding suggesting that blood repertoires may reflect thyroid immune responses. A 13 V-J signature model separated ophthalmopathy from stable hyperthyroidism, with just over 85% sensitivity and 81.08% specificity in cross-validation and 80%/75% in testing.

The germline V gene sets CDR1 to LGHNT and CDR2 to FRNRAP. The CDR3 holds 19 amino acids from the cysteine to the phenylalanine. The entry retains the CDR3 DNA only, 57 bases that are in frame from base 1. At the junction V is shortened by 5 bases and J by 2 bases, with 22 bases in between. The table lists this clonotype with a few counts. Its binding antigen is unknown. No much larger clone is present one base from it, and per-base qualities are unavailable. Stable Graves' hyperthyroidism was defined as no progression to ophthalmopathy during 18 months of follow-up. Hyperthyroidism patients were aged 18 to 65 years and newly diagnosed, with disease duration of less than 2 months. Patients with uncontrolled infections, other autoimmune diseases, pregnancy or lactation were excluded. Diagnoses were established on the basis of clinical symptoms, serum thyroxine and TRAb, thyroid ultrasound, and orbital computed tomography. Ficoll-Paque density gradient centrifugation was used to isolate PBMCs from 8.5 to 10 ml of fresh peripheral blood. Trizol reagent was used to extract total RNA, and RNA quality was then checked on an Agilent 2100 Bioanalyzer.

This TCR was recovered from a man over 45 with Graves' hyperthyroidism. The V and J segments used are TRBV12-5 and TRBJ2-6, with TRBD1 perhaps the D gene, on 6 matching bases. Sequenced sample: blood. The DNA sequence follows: TGTGCTAGTGGTCCACGAGCGGACAGTGCCCCCGCTGGGGCCAACGTCCTGACTTTC. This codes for CASGPRADSAPAGANVLTF. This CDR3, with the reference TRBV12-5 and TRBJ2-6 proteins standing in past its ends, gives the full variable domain DARVTQTPRHKVTEMGQEVTMRCQPILGHNTVFWYRQTMMQGLELLAYFRNRAPLDDSGMPKDRFSAEMPDATLATLKIQPSEPRDSAVYFCASGPRADSAPAGANVLTFGAGSRLTVL.